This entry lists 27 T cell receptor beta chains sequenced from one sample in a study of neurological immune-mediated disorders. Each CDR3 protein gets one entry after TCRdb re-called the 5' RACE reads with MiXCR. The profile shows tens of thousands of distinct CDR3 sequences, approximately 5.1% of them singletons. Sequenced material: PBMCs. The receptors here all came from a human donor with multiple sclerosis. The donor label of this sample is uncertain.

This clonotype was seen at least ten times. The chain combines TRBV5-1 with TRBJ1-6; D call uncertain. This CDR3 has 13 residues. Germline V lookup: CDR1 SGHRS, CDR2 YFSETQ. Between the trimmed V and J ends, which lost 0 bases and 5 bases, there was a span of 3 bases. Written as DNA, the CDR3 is TGCGCCAGCAGCTTGGACCATAATTCACCCCTCCACTTT. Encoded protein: CASSLDHNSPLHF.

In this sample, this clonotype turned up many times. The CDR3 nucleotides are TGCAGCGTTGCAGGTCTAGCGGGGGGCCATTACAATGAGCAGTTCTTC. This translates into CSVAGLAGGHYNEQFF. The chain uses TRBV29-1 and TRBJ2-1; 11 bases are shared with TRBD2. J gave up 4 bases and V 4 bases, and 9 bases lay outside the gene matches. The germline V gene encodes CDR1 SQVTM and CDR2 ANQGSEA. This CDR3 is 16 amino acids long.

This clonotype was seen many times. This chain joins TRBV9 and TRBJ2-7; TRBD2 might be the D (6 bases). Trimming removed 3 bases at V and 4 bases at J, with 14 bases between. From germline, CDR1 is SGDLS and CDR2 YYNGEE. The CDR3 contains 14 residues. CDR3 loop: CASSATLGGYEQYF. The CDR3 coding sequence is TGTGCCAGCAGCGCGACCCTGGGGGGTTACGAGCAGTACTTC.

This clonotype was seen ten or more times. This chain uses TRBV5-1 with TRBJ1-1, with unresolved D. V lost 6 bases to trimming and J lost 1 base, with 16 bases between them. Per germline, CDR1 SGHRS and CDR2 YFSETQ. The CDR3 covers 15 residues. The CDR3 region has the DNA TGCGCCAGCAAACCGCTGTATGCGGGGAACACTGAAGCTTTCTTT. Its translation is CASKPLYAGNTEAFF.

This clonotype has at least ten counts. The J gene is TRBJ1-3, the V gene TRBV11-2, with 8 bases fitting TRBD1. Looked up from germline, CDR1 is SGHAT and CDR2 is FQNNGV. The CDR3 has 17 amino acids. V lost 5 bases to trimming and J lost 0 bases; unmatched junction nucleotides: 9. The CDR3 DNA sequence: TGTGCCAGCAGCCGAATAGGGACAGGAAACTCTGGAAACACCATATATTTT. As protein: CASSRIGTGNSGNTIYF.

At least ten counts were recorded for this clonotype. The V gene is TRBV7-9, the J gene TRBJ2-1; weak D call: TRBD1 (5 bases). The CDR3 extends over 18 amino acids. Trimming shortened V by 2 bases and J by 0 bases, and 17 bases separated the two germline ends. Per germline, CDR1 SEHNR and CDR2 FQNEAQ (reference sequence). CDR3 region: CASSLPNSGFSSYNEQFF. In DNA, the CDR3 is TGTGCCAGCAGCTTACCGAACTCAGGGTTTAGCTCCTACAATGAGCAGTTCTTC.

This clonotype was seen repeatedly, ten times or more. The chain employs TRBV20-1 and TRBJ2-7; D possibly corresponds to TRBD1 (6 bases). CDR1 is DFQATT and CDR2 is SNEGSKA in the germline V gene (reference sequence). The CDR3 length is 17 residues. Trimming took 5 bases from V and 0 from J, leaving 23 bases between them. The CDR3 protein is CSALPSGMGDISYEQYF. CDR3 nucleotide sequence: TGCAGTGCTCTACCGTCAGGCATGGGGGACATCTCCTACGAGCAGTACTTC.

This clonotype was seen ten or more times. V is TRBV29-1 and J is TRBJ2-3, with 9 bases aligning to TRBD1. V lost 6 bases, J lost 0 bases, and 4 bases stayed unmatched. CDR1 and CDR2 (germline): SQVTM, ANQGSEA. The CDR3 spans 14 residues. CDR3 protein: CSVADRGSTDTQYF. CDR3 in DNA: TGCAGCGTGGCAGACAGGGGGAGCACAGATACGCAGTATTTT.

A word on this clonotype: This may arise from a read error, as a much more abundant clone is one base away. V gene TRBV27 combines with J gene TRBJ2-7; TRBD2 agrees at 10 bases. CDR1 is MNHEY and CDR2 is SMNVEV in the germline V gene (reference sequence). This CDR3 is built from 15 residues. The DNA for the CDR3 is TGTGCCAACAGTTTGGGGACTAGCGAAACCTACGAGCAGTACTTC. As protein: CANSLGTSETYEQYF.

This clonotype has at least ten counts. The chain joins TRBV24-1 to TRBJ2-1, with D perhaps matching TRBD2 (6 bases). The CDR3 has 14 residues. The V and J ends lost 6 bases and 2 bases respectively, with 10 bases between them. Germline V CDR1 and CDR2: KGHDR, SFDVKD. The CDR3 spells CATSRWGAYNEQFF. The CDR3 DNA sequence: TGTGCCACCAGTAGGTGGGGGGCCTACAATGAGCAGTTCTTC.

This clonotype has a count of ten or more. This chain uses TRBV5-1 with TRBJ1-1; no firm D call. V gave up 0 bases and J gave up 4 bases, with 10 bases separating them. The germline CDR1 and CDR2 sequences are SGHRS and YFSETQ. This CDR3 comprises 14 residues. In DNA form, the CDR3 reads TGCGCCAGCAGCTTGGGCCCTCGGGGCACTGAAGCTTTCTTT. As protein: CASSLGPRGTEAFF.

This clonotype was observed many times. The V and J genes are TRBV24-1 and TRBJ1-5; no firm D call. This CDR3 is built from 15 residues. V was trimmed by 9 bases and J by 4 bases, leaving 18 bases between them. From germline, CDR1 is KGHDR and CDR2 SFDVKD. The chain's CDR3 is CATPCGEVCNQPQHF. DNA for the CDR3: TGTGCCACCCCTTGTGGGGAGGTCTGTAATCAGCCCCAGCATTTT.

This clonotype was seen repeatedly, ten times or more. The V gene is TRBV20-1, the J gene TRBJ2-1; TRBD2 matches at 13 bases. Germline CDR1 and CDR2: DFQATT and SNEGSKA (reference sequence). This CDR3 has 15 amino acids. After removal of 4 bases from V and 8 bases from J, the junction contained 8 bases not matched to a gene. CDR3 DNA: TGCAGTGCTAAAAGACTAGCGGGGGGCACTGATGAGCAGTTCTTC. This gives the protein CSAKRLAGGTDEQFF.

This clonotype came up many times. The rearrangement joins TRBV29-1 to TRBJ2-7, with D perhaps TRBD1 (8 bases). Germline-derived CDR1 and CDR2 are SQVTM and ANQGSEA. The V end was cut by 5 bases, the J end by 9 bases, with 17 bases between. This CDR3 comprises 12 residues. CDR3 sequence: CSVRQGRGVQYF. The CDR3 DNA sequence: TGCAGCGTTAGACAGGGGAGGGGAGTGCAGTACTTC.

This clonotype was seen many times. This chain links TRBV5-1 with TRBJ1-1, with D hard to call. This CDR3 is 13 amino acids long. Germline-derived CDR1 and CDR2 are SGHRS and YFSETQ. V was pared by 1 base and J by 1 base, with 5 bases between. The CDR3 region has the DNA TGCGCCAGCAGCTTGTTAGCGAACACTGAAGCTTTCTTT. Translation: CASSLLANTEAFF.

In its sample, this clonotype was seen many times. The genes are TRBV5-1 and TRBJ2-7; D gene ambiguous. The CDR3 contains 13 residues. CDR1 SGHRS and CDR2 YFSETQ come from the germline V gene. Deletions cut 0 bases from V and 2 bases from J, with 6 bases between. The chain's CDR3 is CASSLGPTYEQYF. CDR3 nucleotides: TGCGCCAGCAGCTTGGGTCCAACCTACGAGCAGTACTTC.

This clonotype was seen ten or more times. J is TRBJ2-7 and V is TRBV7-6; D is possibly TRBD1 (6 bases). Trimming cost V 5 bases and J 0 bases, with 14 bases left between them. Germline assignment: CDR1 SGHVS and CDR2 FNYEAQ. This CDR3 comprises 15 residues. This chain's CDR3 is CASSPQTGSSYEQYF. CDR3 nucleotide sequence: TGTGCCAGCAGCCCGCAAACAGGGAGCTCCTACGAGCAGTACTTC.

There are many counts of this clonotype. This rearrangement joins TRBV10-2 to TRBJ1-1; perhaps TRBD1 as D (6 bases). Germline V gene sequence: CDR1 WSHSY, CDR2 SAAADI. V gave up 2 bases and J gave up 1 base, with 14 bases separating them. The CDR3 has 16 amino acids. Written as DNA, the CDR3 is TGCGCCAGCAGTGAGGGGTTAGGACAGCCGAACACTGAAGCTTTCTTT. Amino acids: CASSEGLGQPNTEAFF.

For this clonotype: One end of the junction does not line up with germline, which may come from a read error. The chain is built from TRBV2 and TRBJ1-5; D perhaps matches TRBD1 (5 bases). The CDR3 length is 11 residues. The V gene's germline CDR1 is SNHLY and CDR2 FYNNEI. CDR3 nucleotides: TGTGCCAGCGGGGCAGGTCAGCCCCACCATTTT. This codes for CASGAGQPHHF.

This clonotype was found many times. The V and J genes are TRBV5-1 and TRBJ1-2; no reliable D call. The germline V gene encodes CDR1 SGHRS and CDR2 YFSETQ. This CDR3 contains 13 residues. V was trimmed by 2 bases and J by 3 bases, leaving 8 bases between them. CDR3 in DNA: TGCGCCAGCAGCTTCGGCAGAGACTATGGCTACACCTTC. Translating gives CASSFGRDYGYTF.

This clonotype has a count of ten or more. CDR3 region: CASSPTGGSGYTF. CDR3 DNA: TGTGCCAGCAGTCCGACAGGGGGCAGTGGCTACACCTTC. The V gene is TRBV12-3 or TRBV12-4, the J gene TRBJ1-2; TRBD1 agrees at 10 bases. V was clipped by 5 bases and J by 7 bases; unmatched bases: 4. The CDR3 length is 13 residues.

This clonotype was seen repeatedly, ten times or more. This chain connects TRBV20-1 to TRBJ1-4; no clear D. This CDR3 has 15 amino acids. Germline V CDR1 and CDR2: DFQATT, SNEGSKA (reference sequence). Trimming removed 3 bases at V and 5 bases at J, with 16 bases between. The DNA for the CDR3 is TGCAGTGCTAGCCCCTTTCAGGAGAACAATGAAAAACTGTTTTTT. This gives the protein CSASPFQENNEKLFF.

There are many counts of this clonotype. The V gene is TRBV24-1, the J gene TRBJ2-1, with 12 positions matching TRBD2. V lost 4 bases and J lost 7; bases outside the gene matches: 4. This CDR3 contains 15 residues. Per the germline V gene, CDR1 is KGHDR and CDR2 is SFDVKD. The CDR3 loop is CATSDSTSGGNEQFF. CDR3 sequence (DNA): TGTGCCACCAGTGACTCCACTAGCGGGGGGAATGAGCAGTTCTTC.

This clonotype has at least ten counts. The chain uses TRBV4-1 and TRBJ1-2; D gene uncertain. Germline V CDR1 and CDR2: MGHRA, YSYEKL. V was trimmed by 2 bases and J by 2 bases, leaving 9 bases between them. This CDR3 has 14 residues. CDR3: CASSQRVENYGYTF. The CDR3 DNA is TGCGCCAGCAGCCAACGGGTCGAGAACTATGGCTACACCTTC.

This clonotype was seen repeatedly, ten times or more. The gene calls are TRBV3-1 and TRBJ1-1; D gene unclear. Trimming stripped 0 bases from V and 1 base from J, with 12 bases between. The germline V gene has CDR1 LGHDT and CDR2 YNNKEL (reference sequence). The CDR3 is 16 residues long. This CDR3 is CASSQDGNDENTEAFF. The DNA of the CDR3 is TGTGCCAGCAGCCAAGATGGGAACGATGAGAACACTGAAGCTTTCTTT.

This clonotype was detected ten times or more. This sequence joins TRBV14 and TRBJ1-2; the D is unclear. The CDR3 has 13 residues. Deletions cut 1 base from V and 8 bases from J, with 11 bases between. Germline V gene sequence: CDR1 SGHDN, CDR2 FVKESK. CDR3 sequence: CASSQARAGGYTF. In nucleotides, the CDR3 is TGTGCCAGCAGCCAAGCCCGGGCCGGGGGCTACACCTTC.

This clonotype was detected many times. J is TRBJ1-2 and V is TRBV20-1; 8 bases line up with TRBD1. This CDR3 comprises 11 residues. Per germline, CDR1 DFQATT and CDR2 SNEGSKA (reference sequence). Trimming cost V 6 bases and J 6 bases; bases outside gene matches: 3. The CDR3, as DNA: TGCAGTGCCATGACAGGGGATGGCTACACCTTC. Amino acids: CSAMTGDGYTF.